Below are 14 T cell receptor beta chains sequenced from a single sample in a study of T cells in localized non-small cell lung cancer. Profiling relied on immunoSEQ multiplex PCR, and the TCRdb table lists in-frame clones only, not all of them. The sample has about 2,100 clones, around a quarter seen once. This sample comprised lung tumor tissue, obtained before any cancer treatment. Receptors originate from an older male donor with stage III lung adenocarcinoma.

In nucleotides, the CDR3 is TGCGCCAGCAGCTTGGACGGGGTGGCCACCGGGGAGCTGTTTTTT. It yields the protein CASSLDGVATGELFF. The chain joins TRBV5-1 to TRBJ2-2, with D perhaps matching TRBD2 (5 bases). CDR3 length equals 15 residues. Germline V lookup: CDR1 SGHRS, CDR2 YFSETQ. Trimming took off 0 bases at V and 4 bases at J, with 10 bases between the two ends.

This clone was detected only a few times. The chain joins TRBV28 to TRBJ2-1, with D unclear. This CDR3 is built from 15 residues. V was clipped by 6 bases and J by 8 bases, with 20 bases between them. Germline V gene data show CDR1 as MDHEN and CDR2 as SYDVKM. CDR3 in amino acids: CASSPMGIQGHEQFF. The CDR3 DNA reads as TGTGCCAGCAGCCCAATGGGAATCCAAGGACATGAGCAGTTCTTC.

By share, this clone counts as medium-sized (0.01 to 0.1%). The V gene is TRBV19, the J gene TRBJ2-7, with TRBD2 matching 14 bases. V was pared by 4 bases and J by 3 bases, with 8 bases of the junction left unmatched. Germline CDR1 is LNHDA and CDR2 is SQIVND (reference sequence). This CDR3 has 17 amino acids. Here the CDR3 DNA reads TGTGCCAGTAGTACTCGCTACGGGACTAGCGGGGGCTACGAGCAGTACTTC. It encodes CASSTRYGTSGGYEQYF. The whole variable domain, remainder taken from reference TRBV19 and TRBJ2-7, is DGGITQSPKYLFRKEGQNVTLSCEQNLNHDAMYWYRQDPGQGLRLIYYSQIVNDFQKGDIAEGYSVSREKKESFPLTVTSAQKNPTAFYLCASSTRYGTSGGYEQYFGPGTRLTVT.

The CDR3, as DNA: TGTGCCAGCAGCCCGCCGGACAGATATCAGCCCCAGCATTTT. Translated, it gives CASSPPDRYQPQHF. The J gene is TRBJ1-5, the V gene TRBV28; weak D call: TRBD1 (6 bases). V dropped 6 bases and J dropped 5 bases, with 14 bases sitting between them. The CDR3 is made up of 14 amino acids. Germline values: CDR1 MDHEN, CDR2 SYDVKM. Full variable domain (missing parts from reference TRBV28 and TRBJ1-5): DVKVTQSSRYLVKRTGEKVFLECVQDMDHENMFWYRQDPGLGLRLIYFSYDVKMKEKGDIPEGYSVSREKKERFSLILESASTNQTSMYLCASSPPDRYQPQHFGDGTRLSIL.

In this sample, this clone is medium-sized (0.01 to 0.1%). V gene TRBV12-2 combines with J gene TRBJ2-5; the table assigns TRBD2, which was not confirmed against the DNA. TRBV12-2 is listed as a pseudogene. The CDR3 consists of 15 residues. CDR3 amino acids: CASRPEGGGRETQYF. CDR3 in DNA: TGTGCAAGTCGCCCCGAGGGCGGGGGCCGGGAGACCCAGTACTTC.

This chain uses TRBV14 with TRBJ2-3; no firm D call. The CDR3 consists of 15 residues. Between the trimmed V and J ends, which lost 1 base and 1 base, there was a span of 9 bases. CDR1 is SGHDN, CDR2 FVKESK, per germline. CDR3 DNA: TGTGCCAGCAGCCAAGGGGTCTCCGGCACAGATACGCAGTATTTT. This encodes CASSQGVSGTDTQYF.

The V and J genes are TRBV15 and TRBJ1-3; D perhaps matches TRBD1 (5 bases). CDR1 and CDR2 (germline): LNHNV, YYDKDF (reference sequence). Between the trimmed V and J ends, which lost 0 bases and 0 bases, there was a span of 15 bases. The CDR3 has 18 residues. CDR3 DNA sequence: TGTGCCACCAGCAGAGATTACGGGGGAACTACCTCTGGAAACACCATATATTTT. Its protein is CATSRDYGGTTSGNTIYF. The full variable domain, completed using reference TRBV15 and TRBJ1-3, is DAMVIQNPRYQVTQFGKPVTLSCSQTLNHNVMYWYQQKSSQAPKLLFHYYDKDFNNEADTPDNFQSRRPNTSFCFLDIRSPGLGDTAMYLCATSRDYGGTTSGNTIYFGEGSWLTVV.

This clone was observed a handful of times. This sequence is one base from a far larger clone and is likely a read error. This rearrangement joins TRBV14 to TRBJ2-7; D gene unclear. Germline CDR1 and CDR2: SGHDN and FVKESK. V lost 1 base and J 8 bases, leaving 9 bases between the germline ends. The CDR3 is 12 residues long. DNA of the CDR3: TGTGCCAGCAGCCAAGTCGGTCCTCAGCAGTACTTC. It encodes CASSQVGPQQYF.

V gene TRBV19 combines with J gene TRBJ1-1, with D hard to call. CDR3 size: 14 residues. V lost 5 bases to trimming and J lost 4 bases, with 14 bases between them. Germline CDR1 reads LNHDA; CDR2 reads SQIVND (reference sequence). The CDR3 loop reads CASSVKVWVTEAFF. CDR3 bases: TGTGCCAGTAGTGTGAAAGTCTGGGTCACTGAAGCTTTCTTT.

The gene calls are TRBV28 and TRBJ2-5, with D possibly matching TRBD1 (6 bases). Germline V lookup: CDR1 MDHEN, CDR2 SYDVKM. This CDR3 comprises 15 residues. Trimming removed 3 bases at V and 5 bases at J, with 16 bases between. The DNA for the CDR3 is TGTGCCAGCAGTTTGGGGGCTGCCTTCGGGGAGACCCAGTACTTC. It specifies CASSLGAAFGETQYF.

A few counts support this clone. The chain employs TRBV6-7 and TRBJ2-7; 9 bases fit TRBD2. TRBV6-7 has ORF status, its function being uncertain. Losses at the gene ends were 5 bases for V and 4 bases for J; bases not matched to a gene: 12. CDR3 length: 16 residues. The CDR3, as DNA: TGTGCCAGCAGTCACATGGGCAGGGGACTAGCTTACGAGCAGTACTTC. Amino acids: CASSHMGRGLAYEQYF.

This clone qualifies as medium-sized (0.01 to 0.1%). J is TRBJ2-1 and V is TRBV11-3; 8 bases align to TRBD2. The germline V gene has CDR1 SGHNT and CDR2 YENEEA. The CDR3 length is 14 residues. The junction had 6 bases not matched to a gene; V was cut back by 4 bases and J by 7 bases. CDR3 residues: CASSSMTGGNEQFF. The CDR3, as DNA: TGTGCCAGCAGCTCTATGACGGGGGGGAATGAGCAGTTCTTC.

The sample holds a few counts of this clone. The V and J genes are TRBV6-8 and TRBJ2-5; 14 bases are shared with TRBD2. The CDR3 sequence is 16 residues long. V dropped 1 base and J dropped 2; count of bases not matched to a gene: 0. CDR1 and CDR2 (germline): MNHGY, SAAAGT. CDR3 DNA sequence: TGTGCCAGCAGTTACTGGACTAGCGGGGGGCAAGAGACCCAGTACTTC. Amino acid sequence: CASSYWTSGGQETQYF.

Only a few counts were recorded for this clone. V is TRBV9 and J is TRBJ2-2, with D unresolved. The ends were cut back, 1 base at V and 9 bases at J, with 7 bases in the middle. Germline V lookup: CDR1 SGDLS, CDR2 YYNGEE. The CDR3 consists of 12 residues. CDR3 DNA: TGTGCCAGCAGCGTAACAACGAGGGAGCTGTTTTTT. This sequence encodes CASSVTTRELFF.